This T cell receptor beta chain was documented in a study of shared T cell receptors in the human thymus. Germline V CDR1 and CDR2: MGHRA, YSYEKL. The CDR3 extends over 17 amino acids. Trimming at V came to 1 base and at J to 11 bases, leaving 14 bases not matched to a gene. The data were produced by immunoSEQ multiplex PCR, yet TCRdb's version contains in-frame clones alone and is incomplete. The sample lists 550,000 to 800,000 clones; approximately 85% were seen once. The same data also went into a second study, on human thymus T cells. That publication notes: The source of the thymus tissue was resections taken during corrective heart surgery.

The receptor was isolated from a girl under three years old with a congenital heart defect. V gene TRBV4-1 combines with J gene TRBJ2-3, with 11 bases aligning to TRBD2. The sequencing input was thymocytes. This CDR3 is CASSQVAPLAGGEGQYF. DNA for the CDR3: TGCGCCAGCAGCCAAGTAGCCCCGCTAGCGGGGGGCGAGGGGCAGTATTTT.